This record covers a single T cell receptor beta chain. Patients with autoimmune history or systemic immunosuppression were excluded. These data originate in a study of OX40 agonist ivuxolimab in advanced cancers. Across the whole study: Intravenous ivuxolimab was administered to patients every 2 weeks at 0.01 to 10 mg/kg.

From germline, CDR1 is MNHEY and CDR2 SVGAGI. The junction had 5 bases not matched to a gene; V was cut back by 8 bases and J by 5 bases. The CDR3 extends over 15 amino acids. Data came from immunoSEQ multiplex PCR; TCRdb stores just in-frame clones and leaves some out. The repertoire holds more than 50,000 clones, more than 75% seen once, with roughly 2.7% in the top ten. The sequencing used CD4+ or CD8+ T cells sorted from blood, collected in a trial of the OX40 agonist ivuxolimab. This sequence was found in an adult with an advanced solid tumor such as melanoma, head and neck, liver or kidney cancer. V is TRBV6-5 and J is TRBJ2-3; 15 nucleotides align to TRBD2. This chain's CDR3 is CASGWTSGGEDTQYF. In nucleotides, the CDR3 is TGTGCCAGCGGATGGACTAGCGGGGGGGAAGATACGCAGTATTTT.